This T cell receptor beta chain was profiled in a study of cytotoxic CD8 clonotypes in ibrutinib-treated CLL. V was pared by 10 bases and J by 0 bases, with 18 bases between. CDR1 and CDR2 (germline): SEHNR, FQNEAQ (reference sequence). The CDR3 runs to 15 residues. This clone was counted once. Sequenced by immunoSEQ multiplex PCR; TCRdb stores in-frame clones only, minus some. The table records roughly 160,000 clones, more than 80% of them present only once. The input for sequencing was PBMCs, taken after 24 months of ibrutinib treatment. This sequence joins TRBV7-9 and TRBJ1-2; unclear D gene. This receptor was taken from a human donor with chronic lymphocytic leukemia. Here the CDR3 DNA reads TGTGCCATCCTTGGACCACGGGAAGCTAACTATGGCTACACCTTC. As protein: CAILGPREANYGYTF. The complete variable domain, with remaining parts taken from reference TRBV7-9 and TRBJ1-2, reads DTGVSQNPRHKITKRGQNVTFRCDPISEHNRLYWYRQTLGQGPEFLTYFQNEAQLEKSRLLSDRFSAERPKGSFSTLEIQRTEQGDSAMYLCAILGPREANYGYTFGSGTRLTVV.